These 3 T cell receptor beta chains were all obtained from the same sample, sequenced in a study of tumor-infiltrating lymphocytes in primary liver carcinoma (dated by TCRdb to about 2017). Sequenced using an Illumina HiSeq 2500. Starting from about 500 ng total RNA, TCRbeta-specific cDNA was produced by reverse transcription with a constant-region primer and ProtoScript II reverse transcriptase. Three nested multiplex PCR rounds, following a slightly modified ARM-PCR procedure, were used to build the TCRbeta libraries. Each of the first two PCR rounds ran for about 11 cycles using multiplex TRBV1-TRBV30 forward primers together with a Cbeta reverse primer. The public reads were reanalyzed by TCRdb: fastp trimming at Q25, MiXCR alignment, in-frame beta chains only. Each CDR3 protein appears once, grouped with its most common genes and DNA. A total of 320,000 or so distinct CDR3 sequences appear in this sample, more than 55% of them only once. Roughly 9% of the sample is held by the ten biggest clonotypes.

Blood RNA was extracted from unsorted whole blood using TRIzol reagent, and germline DNA was obtained with the DNeasy Blood & Tissue kit. Sample: peripheral blood. The receptors stem from a man aged 35-49 years with primary liver carcinoma and hepatitis B virus infection.

The J gene is TRBJ2-1, the V gene TRBV4-2; 8 bases match TRBD1. This CDR3 comprises 17 residues. CDR1 LGHNA and CDR2 YNFKEQ come from the germline V gene. J lost 5 bases, V lost 5 bases, and 14 bases had no gene match. CDR3 in amino acids: CASSEEAGQGRDNEQFF. CDR3 coding DNA: TGTGCCAGCAGCGAGGAGGCAGGACAGGGTCGTGACAATGAGCAGTTCTTC.

Points on this clonotype: A single base separates this from a much larger clone, so it may be a read error. It is unclear where the CDR3 begins or ends on the DNA, so no DNA is shown, and the CDR3 is as TCRdb lists it. The CDR3 sequence is CASRWVAGGTNTGEPFF. This chain links TRBV6-2 or TRBV6-3 with TRBJ2-2; TRBD2, the table's D call, was not compared with the DNA. The CDR3 is 17 residues long, counting both termini. The germline V gene encodes CDR1 MNHEY and CDR2 SVGEGT.

Remarks on this clonotype: A single base separates this from a much larger clone, so it may be a read error. V gene TRBV11-2 combines with J gene TRBJ2-7, with no clear D. The V gene's germline CDR1 is SGHAT and CDR2 FQNNGV. This CDR3 contains 15 residues. The CDR3 is CASSLVSVGLYELYF. The CDR3 DNA reads as TGTGCCAGCAGCTTAGTGTCTGTTGGGCTTTACGAGCTGTACTTC.